The 19 T cell receptor beta chains given below trace back to one sample, sequenced in a study of patients and donors after allogeneic stem cell transplantation. One entry per CDR3 protein, called by TCRdb with MiXCR from the RT-PCR reads. The sample lists 920,000 or so distinct CDR3 sequences; 15% to 20% were seen once. Material for sequencing was blood, either unsorted or a sorted T cell fraction (not recorded which). The receptors were sampled from a human donor who was either an allogeneic HSCT recipient or a stem cell or donor lymphocyte infusion donor (not recorded which). It is not recorded whose cells these are; they may come from a transplant donor.

This clonotype was counted only a few times. This rearrangement joins TRBV29-1 to TRBJ1-1; D is undetermined. Per the germline V gene, CDR1 is SQVTM and CDR2 is ANQGSEA. The CDR3 extends over 13 amino acids. Trimming cost V 4 bases and J 0 bases, with 9 bases left between them. This chain's CDR3 is CSVVEDLNTEAFF. The DNA for the CDR3 is TGCAGCGTTGTTGAGGACTTGAACACTGAAGCTTTCTTT.

In DNA, the CDR3 is TGTGCCAGCAGCTTAGTGGCAGGCACGCGTACCTACGAGCAGTACTTC. Translated, it gives CASSLVAGTRTYEQYF. The chain combines TRBV7-2 with TRBJ2-7; D is ambiguous. With 1 base removed from V and 2 bases from J, the gap between germline ends came to 15 bases. Germline values: CDR1 SGHTA, CDR2 FQGNSA. This CDR3 is built from 16 residues.

At least ten counts were recorded for this clonotype. The gene calls are TRBV5-1 and TRBJ1-4; no reliable D call. The germline V gene has CDR1 SGHRS and CDR2 YFSETQ. Deletions cut 6 bases from V and 8 bases from J, with 14 bases between. There are 13 residues in the CDR3. CDR3: CASKVYNEEKLFF. CDR3 DNA sequence: TGCGCCAGCAAGGTTTACAACGAGGAAAAACTGTTTTTT.

This clonotype was seen more than once but under ten times. CDR3 bases: TGTGCCAGCAGCTTAGTTGGGTCTAGCTATGGCTACACCTTC. It yields the protein CASSLVGSSYGYTF. This chain joins TRBV7-9 and TRBJ1-2; D uncertain. Trimming took 1 base from V and 4 from J, leaving 10 bases between them. The germline V gene has CDR1 SEHNR and CDR2 FQNEAQ (reference sequence). The CDR3 contains 14 residues.

This chain joins TRBV5-1 and TRBJ1-1; TRBD1 agrees at 7 bases. The CDR3 loop spans 15 amino acids. Germline V gene data show CDR1 as SGHRS and CDR2 as YFSETQ. Trimming at V came to 5 bases and at J to 0 bases, leaving 7 bases not matched to a gene. The chain's CDR3 is CASSRTGQLNTEAFF. In DNA, the CDR3 is TGCGCCAGCAGTCGGACGGGACAGCTGAACACTGAAGCTTTCTTT. Combining the CDR3 with reference TRBV5-1 and TRBJ1-1 gives the whole variable domain KAGVTQTPRYLIKTRGQQVTLSCSPISGHRSVSWYQQTPGQGLQFLFEYFSETQRNKGNFPGRFSGRQFSNSRSEMNVSTLELGDSALYLCASSRTGQLNTEAFFGQGTRLTVV.

The gene calls are TRBV6-4 and TRBJ2-1, with 12 bases identical to TRBD2. The CDR3 has 18 amino acids. The trim removed 4 bases at V and 8 bases at J, leaving 15 bases unmatched. Germline V gives CDR1 MRHNA, CDR2 SNTAGT. The CDR3 DNA reads as TGTGCCAGCAGTGCCCTACCTGGGACTAGCGGGCAGGACGATGAGCAGTTCTTC. Amino acid sequence: CASSALPGTSGQDDEQFF.

The chain has TRBV6-5 and TRBJ1-4; D gene uncertain. CDR1 and CDR2 (germline): MNHEY, SVGAGI. The CDR3 is 14 amino acids. The germline V and J ends were trimmed by 3 bases and 8 bases, with 13 bases remaining between them. CDR3 region: CASSYAGLREKLFF. CDR3 sequence (DNA): TGTGCCAGCAGTTATGCGGGGTTAAGGGAAAAACTGTTTTTT.

The rearrangement joins TRBV4-1 to TRBJ2-1; perhaps TRBD2 as D (6 bases). The CDR3 runs 17 residues. V gave up 4 bases and J gave up 3 bases, with 19 bases separating them. From germline, CDR1 is MGHRA and CDR2 YSYEKL. The CDR3 DNA reads TGCGCCAGCAGCCTCCCGCGGGGTTCCCTGGGCTACAATGAGCAGTTCTTC. Its translation: CASSLPRGSLGYNEQFF.

At least ten counts were recorded for this clonotype. The gene calls are TRBV12-3 or TRBV12-4 and TRBJ1-1, with D possibly matching TRBD1 (5 bases). V lost 4 bases to trimming and J lost 1 base, with 7 bases between them. CDR3 length: 13 amino acids. CDR3 DNA: TGTGCCAGCAGTTCTGGGGCGAACACTGAAGCTTTCTTT. Protein product: CASSSGANTEAFF.

This clonotype has a handful of counts. The chain employs TRBV20-1 and TRBJ2-2; D uncertain. CDR1 DFQATT and CDR2 SNEGSKA come from the germline V gene (reference sequence). Trimming took off 6 bases at V and 5 bases at J, with 7 bases between the two ends. The CDR3 consists of 11 residues. This CDR3 reads CSAERTGELFF. DNA of the CDR3: TGCAGTGCAGAACGGACCGGGGAGCTGTTTTTT.

At least ten counts were recorded for this clonotype. This chain connects TRBV29-1 to TRBJ2-1, with 8 bases lining up with TRBD1. V dropped 7 bases and J dropped 6; count of bases not matched to a gene: 5. Germline V gene data show CDR1 as SQVTM and CDR2 as ANQGSEA. The CDR3 has 12 residues. The CDR3 region is CSGLTGGNEQFF. For the CDR3, the DNA is TGCAGCGGCCTCACAGGGGGCAATGAGCAGTTCTTC.

CDR3 in DNA: TGTGCCAGCAGTTTAGCTTTACCTTTAGGGGGGGCTGATGGCTACACCTTC. Translating gives CASSLALPLGGADGYTF. The chain combines TRBV12-3 or TRBV12-4 with TRBJ1-2; possible D gene TRBD1, 6 bases. The V end lost 0 bases, the J end lost 6 bases, and 20 bases lay between the germline ends. The CDR3 is 17 amino acids.

This clonotype appeared a few times. The chain employs TRBV20-1 and TRBJ2-7; 10 positions match TRBD1. The length of the CDR3 is 15 residues. Per the germline V gene, CDR1 is DFQATT and CDR2 is SNEGSKA (reference sequence). V was clipped by 4 bases and J by 3 bases; unmatched bases: 9. The CDR3 DNA reads TGCAGTGCTACCTCGACAGGGGGCATCCACTACGAGCAGTACTTC. Translating gives CSATSTGGIHYEQYF.

The chain links TRBV29-1 to TRBJ2-7; D might be TRBD1 or TRBD2, each matching 5 bases. Per the germline V gene, CDR1 is SQVTM and CDR2 is ANQGSEA. The CDR3 totals 14 residues. V was shortened by 6 bases and J by 2 bases, with 17 bases between the two germline ends. The CDR3 DNA is TGCAGCGTGGTTATTGGACTGACAGCCTACGAGCAGTACTTC. Encoded protein: CSVVIGLTAYEQYF.

This sequence joins TRBV3-1 and TRBJ2-1, with D perhaps TRBD2 (5 bases). Germline V gene lookup returns CDR1 LGHDT and CDR2 YNNKEL (reference sequence). This CDR3 is 15 amino acids long. V gave up 0 bases and J gave up 10 bases, with 16 bases separating them. The CDR3 DNA follows: TGTGCCAGCAGCCAAGATGGGAGTCACCTGGGGGAGCAGTTCTTC. It codes for CASSQDGSHLGEQFF.

This clonotype was seen many times. The chain employs TRBV20-1 and TRBJ2-2, with 14 positions matching TRBD2. J gave up 4 bases and V 6 bases, and 7 bases lay outside the gene matches. The CDR3 contains 16 residues. Germline CDR1 DFQATT, CDR2 SNEGSKA (reference sequence). CDR3 residues: CSASTSGGATTGELFF. The DNA for the CDR3 is TGCAGTGCCTCGACTAGCGGGGGGGCGACCACCGGGGAGCTGTTTTTT.

This clonotype was counted between two and nine times. V usage is TRBV6-5 and J usage is TRBJ2-7, with 9 nucleotides matching TRBD1. Germline CDR1 MNHEY, CDR2 SVGAGI. V dropped 2 bases and J dropped 3; count of bases not matched to a gene: 8. There are 16 residues in the CDR3. CDR3 sequence (DNA): TGTGCCAGCAGTTACCCGTGGGACAGGGCGTTCTACGAGCAGTACTTC. Translating it yields CASSYPWDRAFYEQYF.

The V call is TRBV5-1, the J call TRBJ2-3; D is tentatively TRBD1 or TRBD2 (6 bases each). V lost 4 bases to trimming and J lost 2 bases, with 17 bases between them. The CDR3 has 16 residues. Germline V gives CDR1 SGHRS, CDR2 YFSETQ. The CDR3 DNA reads as TGCGCCAGCAGCCCGGCAGGGGCGGGGTTCACAGATACGCAGTATTTT. Protein: CASSPAGAGFTDTQYF.

This clonotype was seen more than once but under ten times. V and J are TRBV10-3 and TRBJ2-1; tentatively, D is TRBD2 (6 bases). V dropped 0 bases and J dropped 2 bases, with 14 bases sitting between them. The CDR3 runs 17 residues. Germline CDR1 is ENHRY and CDR2 is SYGVKD. The CDR3 nucleotides are TGTGCCATCAGTGAGTCGGGGCGGGGCGCAACCTACAATGAGCAGTTCTTC. Its protein product is CAISESGRGATYNEQFF.